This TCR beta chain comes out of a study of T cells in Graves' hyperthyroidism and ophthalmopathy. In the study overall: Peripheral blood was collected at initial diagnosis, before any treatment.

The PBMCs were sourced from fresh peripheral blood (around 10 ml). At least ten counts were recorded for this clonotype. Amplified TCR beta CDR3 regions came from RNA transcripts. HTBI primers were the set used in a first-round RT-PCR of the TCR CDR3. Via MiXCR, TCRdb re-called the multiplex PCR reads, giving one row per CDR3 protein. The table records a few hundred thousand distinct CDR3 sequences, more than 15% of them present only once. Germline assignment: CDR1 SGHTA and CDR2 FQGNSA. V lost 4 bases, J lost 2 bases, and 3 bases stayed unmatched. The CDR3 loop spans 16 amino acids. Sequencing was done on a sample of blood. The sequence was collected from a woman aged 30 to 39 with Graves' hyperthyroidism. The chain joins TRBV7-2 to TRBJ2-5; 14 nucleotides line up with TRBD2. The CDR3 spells CASSSGLAGGQETQYF. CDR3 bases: TGTGCCAGCAGCTCCGGACTAGCGGGAGGTCAAGAGACCCAGTACTTC.